The entry that follows covers one T cell receptor (beta chain) sequence. What it binds is unknown. Amplification of TCR alpha and beta CDR3 regions from RNA used iRepertoire nested multiplex PCR. Each CDR3 protein gets one entry after TCRdb re-called the multiplex PCR reads with MiXCR. In the table there are roughly 350,000 distinct CDR3 sequences, 41% of which are singletons. The sample belongs to a study of glioma-infiltrating T cells. With 8 bases clipped from V and 0 bases from J, the junction kept 8 bases outside the gene matches. Germline V gives CDR1 DFQATT, CDR2 SNEGSKA (reference sequence). The CDR3 contains 14 residues. Regarding the study as a whole: A blood CDR3 motif signature was depleted in highly divergent patients.

The source of this sequence is a human donor with low-grade glioma or glioblastoma, undergoing nonglioma brain surgery, or in good health (not recorded which). Sample: glioma tissue, nonneoplastic brain tissue, or PBMCs (not recorded which). The chain is built from TRBV20-1 and TRBJ1-1; 8 bases agree with TRBD1. CDR3 in amino acids: CSPGTGHLNTEAFF. As DNA, the CDR3 is TGCAGTCCCGGGACAGGCCACTTGAACACTGAAGCTTTCTTT.